This TCR beta chain stems from a study of CD8+ T cells in alopecia areata. Turning to the study itself: Scalp area affected, as a percentage, set the severity score of treated patients.

Sequencing templates came from extracted RNA that was reverse transcribed into cDNA. Profiled with immunoSEQ multiplex PCR; TCRdb holds only in-frame clones, not every one. The sample has 190,000 or so clones; 55% to 75% are singletons. Broader study findings: As there was one nonresponder, how baseline CD8+ expansion relates to response remains uncertain.

Treatment in this sample: oral pan-JAK inhibitor, 5-10 mg twice daily. A note on this clone: The antigen is unknown.

The receptor was derived from a human donor with alopecia areata. The specimen was CD4+ T cells sorted from blood, collected at week 24, from a patient treated with tofacitinib.

CDR3 residues: CASSFRLGGTGYNSPLHF. The CDR3, as DNA: TGTGCCAGCAGTTTTAGGTTAGGCGGGACAGGGTACAATTCACCCCTCCACTTT. This chain uses TRBV27 with TRBJ1-6; 9 bases fit TRBD1. CDR3 length: 18 amino acids. V gave up 3 bases and J gave up 7 bases; unmatched junction bases: 13. Germline CDR1 and CDR2: MNHEY and SMNVEV (reference sequence).